This T cell receptor (beta chain) was found in a study of shared clonotypes between healthy human individuals. Study-level background: Per donor, CD8 memory used one plate, CD8 naive used two, CD4 memory used three and CD4 naive used three.

Unmatched junction bases numbered 7, after V lost 3 bases and J lost 3 bases. Germline CDR1 is SGHVS and CDR2 is FNYEAQ. The CDR3 has 15 residues. In this sample, this clone turned up a few times. Generated by immunoSEQ multiplex PCR, the TCRdb table keeps only in-frame clones and is missing some. The sample holds 100,000 to 120,000 clones, approximately 70% seen once. What was sequenced was memory CD8+ T cells sorted from blood. Subset defined: CD45RO+ cells pooled with CCR7-negative TemRA cells. This receptor was identified in a woman in her 30s in good health. V gene TRBV7-6 combines with J gene TRBJ2-7; 8 bases align to TRBD1. CDR3 residues: CASSFRQGQFYEQYF. CDR3 nucleotide sequence: TGTGCCAGCAGCTTTAGACAGGGGCAATTCTACGAGCAGTACTTC.